A single T cell receptor (beta chain) is shown here with its context. The germline V gene encodes CDR1 SEHNR and CDR2 FQNEAQ (reference sequence). The CDR3 runs to 16 residues. V was pared by 5 bases and J by 4 bases, with 17 bases between. Only in-frame clones appear in the TCRdb table, and some are missing; sequencing was by immunoSEQ multiplex PCR. The sample has some 150,000 clones, around 89% seen once. The data belong to a study of blood T cell repertoires in COVID-19. This sequence was found in a young woman with acute COVID-19. Source material: PBMCs or T cells enriched from blood (not recorded which). This chain joins TRBV7-9 and TRBJ2-2; D is possibly TRBD2 (6 bases). The DNA for the CDR3 is TGTGCCAGCAGCCAAAGGGAGGCGGAAAGCACCGGGGAGCTGTTTTTT. It is translated as CASSQREAESTGELFF. Together with reference TRBV7-9 and TRBJ2-2, the CDR3 gives the full variable domain: DTGVSQNPRHKITKRGQNVTFRCDPISEHNRLYWYRQTLGQGPEFLTYFQNEAQLEKSRLLSDRFSAERPKGSFSTLEIQRTEQGDSAMYLCASSQREAESTGELFFGEGSRLTVL.